This T cell receptor (beta chain) originates from a study of blood T cell repertoires in COVID-19. Study as a whole: From the United States, Italy and Spain came samples of acute and convalescent COVID-19. The cDNA or gDNA used as material had been derived from T cells, B-cell-depleted T cells, or PBMCs.

Study processing details: Using reference gene primer amplification, nucleated cell counts were estimated. Profiling relied on immunoSEQ multiplex PCR, and the TCRdb table lists in-frame clones only, not all of them. V and J calls and clone size come straight from that table; D and trimming were deduced from the DNA. Altogether some 260,000 clones are present, about 91% being singletons, with the ten largest covering 1.2% to 1.5%. The CDR3 runs 17 residues. Germline values: CDR1 SGHDT, CDR2 YYEEEE. V lost 4 bases, J lost 5 bases, and 14 bases stayed unmatched. This sequence joins TRBV5-6 and TRBJ2-5; TRBD1 aligns across 10 bases. The source is a man older than 75 with acute or convalescent COVID-19. Sequenced input: peripheral blood. The CDR3 nucleotides read TGTGCCAGCAGCGAAAACGCCGGGACAGGGGTCCCGGAGACCCAGTACTTC. Translated: CASSENAGTGVPETQYF.